The entry below describes one T cell receptor (beta chain). Its antigen remains unidentified. Measured with immunoSEQ multiplex PCR; TCRdb has only the in-frame clones, and not every one. The sample has around 31,000 clones; approximately 91% are singletons. The data derive from a study of T cell responses to AZD1222 COVID-19 vaccine. The CDR3 covers 16 residues. Trimming removed 2 bases at V and 0 bases at J, with 11 bases between. CDR1 and CDR2 (germline): LGHNT, FRNRAP. Whole-study findings and limits: Increases in Spike-specific TCR breadth and depth were seen after two AZD1222 doses.

The receptor was derived from an adult in good health. Sample: peripheral blood, taken on day 0 of AZD1222 vaccination. The V and J genes are TRBV12-5 and TRBJ1-3; weak D call: TRBD1 (5 bases). CDR3 region: CASGLLGDRSGNTIYF. Here the CDR3 DNA reads TGTGCTAGTGGTTTGCTAGGGGACCGCTCTGGAAACACCATATATTTT.